One and the same sample provided the 7 T cell receptor beta chains below, sequenced in a study of blood T cell repertoires in COVID-19. TCRdb's table, derived via immunoSEQ multiplex PCR, lists solely in-frame clones and lacks some. The table has 250,000 or so clones, 70% to 90% seen once. Sequenced material: peripheral blood. The source of these receptors is a woman in her seventies with active or convalescent COVID-19.

This clone appeared a few times. The chain employs TRBV7-9 and TRBJ1-4, with 8 bases lining up with TRBD1. After removal of 3 bases from V and 8 bases from J, the junction contained 8 bases not matched to a gene. Germline assignment: CDR1 SEHNR and CDR2 FQNEAQ (reference sequence). The CDR3 has 15 amino acids. In DNA, the CDR3 is TGTGCCAGCAGCTTGACGGACAGGGAAGGCGAAAAACTGTTTTTT. It specifies CASSLTDREGEKLFF.

The V and J genes are TRBV6-5 and TRBJ1-2; D is possibly TRBD1 (6 bases). The CDR3 spans 15 residues. Germline assignment: CDR1 MNHEY and CDR2 SVGAGI. Trimming removed 9 bases from V and 1 base from J, with 18 bases in between. CDR3 protein: CASGDINRGNYGYTF. For the CDR3, the DNA is TGTGCCAGTGGGGACATCAATAGGGGTAACTATGGCTACACCTTC.

The gene calls are TRBV11-2 and TRBJ2-3; D unresolved. Germline-derived CDR1 and CDR2 are SGHAT and FQNNGV. V was clipped by 0 bases and J by 10 bases, with 20 bases between them. The CDR3 runs 16 residues. The CDR3, as DNA: TGTGCCAGCAGCTTAGAACCCGCAGTTGGATTAGGAGCGCAGTATTTT. Its protein product is CASSLEPAVGLGAQYF.

The chain joins TRBV5-1 to TRBJ1-1; D is uncertain. The CDR3 totals 14 residues. Trimming stripped 6 bases from V and 1 base from J, with 13 bases between. Germline CDR1 reads SGHRS; CDR2 reads YFSETQ. The chain's CDR3 is CASIPSSGNTEAFF. The CDR3 DNA sequence: TGCGCCAGCATCCCTAGCTCGGGGAACACTGAAGCTTTCTTT.

The chain employs TRBV6-5 and TRBJ1-1; D gene unclear. V lost 6 bases and J lost 1, with 9 bases in between. The length of the CDR3 is 13 residues. Looked up from germline, CDR1 is MNHEY and CDR2 is SVGAGI. The CDR3 here is CASRNRGNTEAFF. The DNA of the CDR3 is TGTGCCAGCAGGAACCGGGGGAACACTGAAGCTTTCTTT.

The CDR3 loop reads CASSEKMGRGPYQPQHF. CDR3 sequence (DNA): TGTGCCAGCAGCGAAAAAATGGGCAGGGGGCCTTATCAGCCCCAGCATTTT. The chain couples TRBV21-1 to TRBJ1-5; TRBD1, the D gene given by the table, was not confirmed from the DNA. TRBV21-1 counts as a pseudogene. The CDR3 is 17 amino acids.

This clone has only one observation. The rearrangement links TRBV19 to TRBJ2-5; the D gene is possibly TRBD1 (6 bases). Germline V gives CDR1 LNHDA, CDR2 SQIVND (reference sequence). The germline V and J ends were trimmed by 7 bases and 4 bases, with 16 bases remaining between them. This CDR3 has 14 amino acids. The CDR3 DNA is TGTGCCAGTAACCTACAGGGCCTGGGAGAGACCCAGTACTTC. This translates into CASNLQGLGETQYF.